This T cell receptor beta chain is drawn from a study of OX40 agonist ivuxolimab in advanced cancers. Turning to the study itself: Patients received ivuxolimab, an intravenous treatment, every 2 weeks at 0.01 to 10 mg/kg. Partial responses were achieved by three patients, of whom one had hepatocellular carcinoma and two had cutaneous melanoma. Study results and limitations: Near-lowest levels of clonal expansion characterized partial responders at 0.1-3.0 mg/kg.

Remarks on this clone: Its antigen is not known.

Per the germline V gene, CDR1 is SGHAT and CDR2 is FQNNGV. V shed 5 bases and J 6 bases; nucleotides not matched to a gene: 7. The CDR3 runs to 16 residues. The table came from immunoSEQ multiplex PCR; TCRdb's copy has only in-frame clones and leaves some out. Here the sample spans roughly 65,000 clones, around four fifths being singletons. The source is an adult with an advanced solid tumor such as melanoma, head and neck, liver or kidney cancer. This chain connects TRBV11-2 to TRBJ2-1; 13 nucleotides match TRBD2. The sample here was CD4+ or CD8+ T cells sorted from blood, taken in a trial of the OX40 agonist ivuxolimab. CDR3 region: CASSPGWTSGSNEQFF. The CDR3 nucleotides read TGTGCCAGCAGCCCAGGGTGGACTAGCGGGAGCAATGAGCAGTTCTTC.